These 3 T cell receptor beta chains share one sample of origin, sequenced in a study of T cell responses to AZD1222 COVID-19 vaccine. Generated by immunoSEQ multiplex PCR, the TCRdb table keeps only in-frame clones and is missing some. The sample consists of about 190,000 clones, roughly nine tenths of them appearing once. Here the sequenced sample was peripheral blood, taken 28 days after the second dose of the MenACWY control vaccine. The receptors stem from an adult who received the MenACWY meningococcal vaccine as a control.

V gene TRBV18 combines with J gene TRBJ1-4; D is unresolved. This CDR3 contains 12 residues. Trimming shortened V by 6 bases and J by 5 bases, and 7 bases separated the two germline ends. CDR1 is KGHSH, CDR2 LQKENI, per germline. The CDR3 sequence: CASSPGNEKLFF. The CDR3 coding sequence is TGTGCCAGCTCCCCCGGGAATGAAAAACTGTTTTTT.

In nucleotides, the CDR3 is TGTGCCAGCAGCCAAAACCACTACGAGCAGTACTTC. Residues: CASSQNHYEQYF. The gene calls are TRBV3-1 (or the pseudogene TRBV3-2) and TRBJ2-7, with D hard to call. Between the trimmed V and J ends, which lost 2 bases and 3 bases, there was a span of 5 bases. The CDR3 runs to 12 residues. Germline CDR1 LGHDT, CDR2 YNNKEL (reference sequence).

The J gene is TRBJ1-2, the V gene TRBV7-2; no clear D. Trimming pared 4 bases from V and 0 bases from J, leaving 9 bases between. The CDR3 contains 14 residues. CDR1 is SGHTA and CDR2 is FQGNSA in the germline V gene. CDR3 sequence reads: CASSSRTSNYGYTF. In nucleotides, the CDR3 is TGTGCCAGCAGCTCCCGGACGTCTAACTATGGCTACACCTTC.